Sequencing of this TCR beta chain was carried out in a study of blood T cells in healthy people across ages. The donors, healthy Caucasians from Russia, were aged about 6 to 95. Every donor contributed approximately 10 milliliters of peripheral blood by blood draw. Samples had at least 6.5 million PBMCs isolated from them. About this clonotype itself: Its cognate antigen is unknown.

The CDR3 sequence is 14 residues long. The V end was cut by 4 bases, the J end by 1 base, with 10 bases between. Germline V gene sequence: CDR1 LGHDT, CDR2 YNNKEL (reference sequence). A second PCR of about 6 to 11 cycles used a sample-barcoded 5' primer and a J-beta primer mix. TCRdb re-called the 5' RACE reads with MiXCR, one entry per CDR3 protein. The sample has hundreds of thousands of distinct CDR3 sequences, nearly 60% seen once. Study-level results: Age brought a roughly linear fall in TCR beta diversity measured per million T cells.

Sequences were obtained from blood. The V and J genes are TRBV3-1 and TRBJ1-1; unclear D gene. This TCR was recovered from a man aged 30-40 years in good health. The CDR3 DNA sequence: TGTGCCAGCAGCCGCGGGGTAGGGAACACTGAAGCTTTCTTT. Protein product: CASSRGVGNTEAFF.